This T cell receptor beta chain was sequenced during a study of T cell repertoires in cytomegalovirus infection (dated by TCRdb to between 2018 and 2020). For the wider study: Donor HLA type was relevant to the analysis, as public TCR beta signatures indicated carriage of CMV infection together with the matching HLA type. The paper as a whole reports these results and caveats: The ex vivo response was dominated by HLA-C-restricted CMV-specific TCR beta clonotypes, and the single most frequent clonotype in two of eight donors was supplied by these HLA-C-restricted clonotypes. Carriers of CMV infection plus the relevant HLA type were discriminated by the cumulative frequency of public TCR beta family members in the study cohort and in an independent 352-donor cohort.

Sequencer: Illumina HiSeq 1500. Using fastp trimming at Q25 and MiXCR clonotype assembly, TCRdb reanalyzed the public sequencing data and kept in-frame beta chains. Each record represents a unique CDR3 protein, reported with the most common genes and DNA among its rows. The sample contains roughly 68,000 distinct CDR3 sequences, approximately 22% of them found a single time. The top ten constitute roughly 80% of the sample. In regard to this clonotype: Its antigen is unknown. No base quality information exists; no much larger clone differs at one position.

The sequencing sample was made of PBMCs, sequenced either directly or after in vitro stimulation (not recorded which). This TCR came from a human donor in good health (CMV status not recorded). Some clones in this sample may be carry-over from other donors' samples.

At the DNA level, the sequence is TGCGCCAGCAGCCAACCCGGAGTAGGGGGAGTCTCCTACGAGCAGTACGTC. It codes for CASSQPGVGGVSYEQYV. This chain is built from TRBV4-3 and TRBJ2-7, and possibly TRBD1, on 6 matching bases. The CDR3 measures 17 amino acids from cysteine to valine. Of the read, only the CDR3 DNA is kept; its 51 bases are in frame from base 1. In the germline V gene, CDR1 corresponds to LGHNA and CDR2 to YSLEER. V is shortened by 2 bases, J by 0 bases, and the region joining them spans 17 bases.